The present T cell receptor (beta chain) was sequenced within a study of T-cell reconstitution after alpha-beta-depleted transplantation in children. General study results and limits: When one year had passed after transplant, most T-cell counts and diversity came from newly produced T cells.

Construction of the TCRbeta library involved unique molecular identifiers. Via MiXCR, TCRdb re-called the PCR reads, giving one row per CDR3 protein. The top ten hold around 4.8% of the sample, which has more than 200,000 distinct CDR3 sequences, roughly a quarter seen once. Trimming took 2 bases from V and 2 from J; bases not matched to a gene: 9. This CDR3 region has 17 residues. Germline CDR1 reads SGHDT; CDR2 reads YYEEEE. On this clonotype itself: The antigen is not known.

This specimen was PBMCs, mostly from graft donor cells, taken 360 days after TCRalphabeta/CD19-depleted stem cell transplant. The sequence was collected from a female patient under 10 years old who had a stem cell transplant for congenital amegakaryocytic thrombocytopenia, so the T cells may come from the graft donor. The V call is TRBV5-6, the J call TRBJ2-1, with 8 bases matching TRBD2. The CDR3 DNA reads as TGTGCCAGCAGCTTCGGCGCGGGGGGCCCGACCTACAATGAGCAGTTCTTC. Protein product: CASSFGAGGPTYNEQFF.